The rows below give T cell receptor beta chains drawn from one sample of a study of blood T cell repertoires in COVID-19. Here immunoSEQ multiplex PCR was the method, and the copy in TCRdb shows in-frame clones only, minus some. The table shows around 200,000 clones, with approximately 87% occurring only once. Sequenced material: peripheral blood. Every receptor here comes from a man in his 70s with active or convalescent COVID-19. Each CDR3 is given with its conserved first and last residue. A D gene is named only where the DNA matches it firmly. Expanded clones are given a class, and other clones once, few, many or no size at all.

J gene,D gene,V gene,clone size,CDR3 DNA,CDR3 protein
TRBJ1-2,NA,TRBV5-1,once,TGCGCCAGCAGCTTACGTCGGGGGATAGGTGGCTACACCTTC,CASSLRRGIGGYTF
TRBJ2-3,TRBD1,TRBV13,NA,TGTGCCAGCAGCTTAAGGGGGCTAGGCACAGATACGCAGTATTTT,CASSLRGLGTDTQYF
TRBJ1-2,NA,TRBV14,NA,TGTGCCAGCAGCCCTGTAGACAATTATGGCTACACCTTC,CASSPVDNYGYTF
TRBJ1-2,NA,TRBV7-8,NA,TGTGCCAGCAGCTTAGAAGCGGGGGTCAGGGGCTACACCTTC,CASSLEAGVRGYTF
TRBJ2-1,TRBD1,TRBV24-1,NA,TGTGCCACCAGTGACTGGACAGGGCAGAATGAGCAGTTCTTC,CATSDWTGQNEQFF
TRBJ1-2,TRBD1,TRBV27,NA,TGTGCCAGCAGTTTACGGGGACAGGGGGTTGGGGGCTACACCTTC,CASSLRGQGVGGYTF
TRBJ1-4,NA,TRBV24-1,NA,TGTGCCACCAGTGAGATACGTACGGCGGGGATTAATGAAAAACTGTTTTTT,CATSEIRTAGINEKLFF
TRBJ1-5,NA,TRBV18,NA,TGTGCCAGCTCACCAGGGGCCAACAATCAGCCCCAGCATTTT,CASSPGANNQPQHF
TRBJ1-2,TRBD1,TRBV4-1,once,TGCGCCAGCAGCCAAGAACAGGGGGATGGCTACACCTTC,CASSQEQGDGYTF
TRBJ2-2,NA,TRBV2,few,TGTGCCAGCAGTGAGAGACAGATCACCGGGGAGCTGTTTTTT,CASSERQITGELFF
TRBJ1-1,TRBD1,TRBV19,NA,TGTGCCAGTAGTAGACAGGGGGGAGGCACTGAAGCTTTCTTT,CASSRQGGGTEAFF
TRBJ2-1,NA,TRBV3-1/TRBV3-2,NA,TGTGCCAGCAGTTCAGGGCCGTGGGACAATGAGCAGTTCTTC,CASSSGPWDNEQFF
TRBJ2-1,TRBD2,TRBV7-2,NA,TGTGCCAGCAGCGTTAGCGGGACATACAATGAGCAGTTCTTC,CASSVSGTYNEQFF
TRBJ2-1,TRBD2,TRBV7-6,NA,TGTGCCAGCTCGCCGGGAGGAGCCTACAATGAGCAGTTCTTC,CASSPGGAYNEQFF
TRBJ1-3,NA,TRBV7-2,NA,TGTGCCAGCAGCTTCCCGCAGGGGCTCGCAAACACCATATATTTT,CASSFPQGLANTIYF
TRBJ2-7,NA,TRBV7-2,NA,TGTGCCAGCAGCTCTGCCGGGACAATCTCCTACGAGCAGTACTTC,CASSSAGTISYEQYF
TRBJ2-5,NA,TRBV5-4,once,TGTGCCAGCAGCTTGGTCCAGGGGATGGAGACCCAGTACTTC,CASSLVQGMETQYF
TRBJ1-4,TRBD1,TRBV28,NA,TGTGCCAGCAGGCTCCCCCAGGGGGAAAGTGAAAAACTGTTTTTT,CASRLPQGESEKLFF
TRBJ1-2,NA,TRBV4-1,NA,TGCGCCAGCAGCCAAAAGACGGGGGGGGACGTCAACTATGGCTACACCTTC,CASSQKTGGDVNYGYTF
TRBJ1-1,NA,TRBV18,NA,TGTGCCAGCTCACCGCGAGCCTCGGACACTGAAGCTTTCTTT,CASSPRASDTEAFF
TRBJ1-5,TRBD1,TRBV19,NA,TGTGCCAGTAGTTACGCCCGGGACAGCCCAGGGCAGCCCCAGCATTTT,CASSYARDSPGQPQHF
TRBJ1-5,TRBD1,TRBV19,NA,TGTGCCAGTAGTATAGGTTTAACAGGGGGTTGGACTCAGCCCCAGCATTTT,CASSIGLTGGWTQPQHF
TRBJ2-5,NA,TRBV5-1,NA,TGCGCCAGCAGCTTGGCTGGCGCGGGGGAGACCCAGTACTTC,CASSLAGAGETQYF
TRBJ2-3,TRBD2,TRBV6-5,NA,TGTGCCAGCAGGGTGACTAGCGGCACAGATACGCAGTATTTT,CASRVTSGTDTQYF
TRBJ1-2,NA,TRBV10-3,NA,TGTGCCATCAGTCCAGGGATAACCTATGGCTACACCTTC,CAISPGITYGYTF
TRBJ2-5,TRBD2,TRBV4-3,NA,TGCGCCAGCAGCCAAGAACCAGCGGGGGGGCAAGAGACCCAGTACTTC,CASSQEPAGGQETQYF
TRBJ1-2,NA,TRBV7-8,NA,TGTGCCAGCAGCCGAGAGGGGGACCTAATTGGCTATGGCTACACCTTC,CASSREGDLIGYGYTF
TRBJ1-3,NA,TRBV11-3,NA,TGTGCCAGCAGCTTAGGAGGCGGGGGTCCTGGAAACACCATATATTTT,CASSLGGGGPGNTIYF
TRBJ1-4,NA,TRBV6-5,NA,TGTGCCAGCAAATTATTGCGGGCGGGTGTTGAAAAACTGTTTTTT,CASKLLRAGVEKLFF
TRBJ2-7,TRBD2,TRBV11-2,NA,TGTGCCAGCAGCCTAGGTCGAAGGGTAGCGGGAACCTACGAGCAGTACTTC,CASSLGRRVAGTYEQYF
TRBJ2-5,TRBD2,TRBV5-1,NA,TGCGCCAGCAGCGCGGGACTAACCCAGAGGACCCAGTACTTC,CASSAGLTQRTQYF
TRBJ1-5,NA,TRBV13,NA,TGTGCCAGCAGCTTAGGCAGGGAGGGCAATCAGCCCCAGCATTTT,CASSLGREGNQPQHF
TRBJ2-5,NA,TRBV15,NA,TGTGCCACCAGCAGAGTTAATCAAGAGACCCAGTACTTC,CATSRVNQETQYF
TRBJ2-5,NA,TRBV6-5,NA,TGTGCCAGCAGTTACGGCGGGACCGCCCAAGAGACCCAGTACTTC,CASSYGGTAQETQYF
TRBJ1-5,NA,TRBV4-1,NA,TGCGCCAGCAGCCCAGGTGAGGGTCTCTGGCAGCCCCAGCATTTT,CASSPGEGLWQPQHF
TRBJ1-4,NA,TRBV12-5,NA,TGTGCTAGTGGTTTCGGGGAGGCGAGTAATGAAAAACTGTTTTTT,CASGFGEASNEKLFF
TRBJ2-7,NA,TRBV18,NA,TGTGCCAGCTCACCAGTCCTATCTGGCGAGCAGTACTTC,CASSPVLSGEQYF
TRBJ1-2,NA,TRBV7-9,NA,TGTGCCAGCAGCCGTATACGGACAGATGGCTACACCTTC,CASSRIRTDGYTF
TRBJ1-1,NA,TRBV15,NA,TGTGCCACCAGCAGACCCCTCACAGCCAACACTGAAGCTTTCTTT,CATSRPLTANTEAFF
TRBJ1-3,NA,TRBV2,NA,TGTGCCAGAGGGGCGTCCTCTGGAAACACCATATATTTT,CARGASSGNTIYF
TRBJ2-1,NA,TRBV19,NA,TGTGCCAGTAGCGGCCAACGGGGGGCGATACGGTGGGATGAGCAGTTCTTC,CASSGQRGAIRWDEQFF
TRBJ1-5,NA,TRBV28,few,TGTGCCAGCACCAGACCCGGACTTACCGGGGGCAATCAGCCCCAGCATTTT,CASTRPGLTGGNQPQHF
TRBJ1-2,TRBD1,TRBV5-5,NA,TGTGCCAGCAGCTTGGTGGGACAGGGTTTTAACTATGGCTACACCTTC,CASSLVGQGFNYGYTF
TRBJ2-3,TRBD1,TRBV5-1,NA,TGCGCCAGCAGCTTGGGGACAGGGGGAAATACGCAGTATTTT,CASSLGTGGNTQYF
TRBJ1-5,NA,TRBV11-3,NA,TGTGCCAGCAGCACCCCGACCCCAGCGAGCAATCAGCCCCAGCATTTT,CASSTPTPASNQPQHF
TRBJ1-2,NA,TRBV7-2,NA,TGTGCCAGCAGCCCCGGGTGGGGGCGTTATGGCTACACCTTC,CASSPGWGRYGYTF
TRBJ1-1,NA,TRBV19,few,TGTGCCAGTAGTCCCTCAGCGGGACTATACACTGAAGCTTTCTTT,CASSPSAGLYTEAFF
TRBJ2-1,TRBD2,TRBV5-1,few,TGCGCCAGCAGCTTTGGCGGGGGGTCCCAAAATGAGCAGTTCTTC,CASSFGGGSQNEQFF